This T cell receptor beta chain was observed in a study of shared clonotypes between healthy human individuals (dated by TCRdb to the early 2020s). As for the study more broadly: The cohort comprised two women and a few men aged 18 to 49 years. For each donor, three plates each were used for CD4 naive and CD4 memory, two plates were used for CD8 naive, and one plate was used for CD8 memory. Blood TCR repertoires of roughly five healthy adults were deeply sequenced to estimate repertoire size and the extent of clonotype sharing between individuals. To increase sequencing depth and limit assay-specific biases, TCR repertoire library preparation and sequencing were carried out by different laboratories using diverse techniques. Per donor, leukapheresis produced somewhere between about 0.85 and 10 billion PBMCs.

As regards this clone: No antigen is known for it. Within one base of it there is no much larger clone, and no base qualities were kept.

The donors were healthy, HIV-negative adults who had no recently reported acute infections or vaccinations. Only Caucasian adults living in Nashville, Tennessee, USA were represented among the donors. Magnetic negative selection was used to enrich CD4+ T cells, after which naive cells were positively selected on CD45RA and the negative fraction became the memory subset. Blood was collected by leukapheresis, and PBMCs were isolated by Ficoll-Histopaque density gradient centrifugation and then cryopreserved in liquid nitrogen vapor phase. Analytical flow cytometry was used to check the purity and quantity of every magnetically sorted T cell population. Each sorted fraction had its genomic DNA isolated and then quantified by UV absorbance on a Nanodrop 2000c. Trimmed from V: 4 bases; trimmed from J: 7 bases; junction bases lacking a gene match: 6. Inclusive of the bounding cysteine and phenylalanine, the CDR3 is 14 residues long. Here the CDR3 DNA is all that survives: 42 bases in frame from base 1. The germline V gene specifies SGHDN as CDR1 and FVKESK as CDR2.

Broad study findings and their caveats: Clonotypes shared by all four sorted-subset donors showed higher generation probabilities than non-shared clonotypes. Pairwise subsampling indicated that sequencing depth was expected to affect the degree of clonotype sharing among donors. Even with the large sequencing depth, rarefaction of the sorted-subset datasets indicated that sequencing was incomplete. The genetic and exposure-history diversity represented was limited by the small number of donors. Only blood was sampled, and tissue TCR repertoires likely differ from those in blood. Naive subsets generally had larger estimated clonotype richness than memory subsets did. Sharing across several donors was observed for approximately 5% of naive CD4, 3% to 4% of naive CD8, 2% to 2.5% of memory CD4, and around 0.4% of memory CD8 clonotypes.

Using the deep immunoSEQ assay, multiplex PCR amplified TCR CDR3 regions from genomic DNA. For each cell subset, the extracted genomic DNA was distributed evenly across all wells of several immunoSEQ 96-well plates, and each plate served as one replicate. For sorted subsets, around 200 ng genomic DNA, equal to 30,000 to 35,000 T cell genomes, was loaded into each replicate PCR. Purified libraries were quantified with a Qubit 3.0 fluorometer, sized on a Bioanalyzer 2100, and re-quantified with the KAPA Library Quantification kit. Each immunoSEQ 96-well plate was sequenced on its own single-read 150-cycle Illumina NextSeq 550 flow cell. The authors' pipeline ran thus. The immunoSEQ output contained only junctional sequences without quality scores, so filtering could not match that applied to full-length reads. Sequences were annotated with PyIR, a Python wrapper for IgBLAST v1.9, using IMGT germline references to assign V/J genes and CDR3. Reads were removed for weak V/J assignments (E-value above 1e-6), missing CDR3, stop codons, out-of-frame junctions, or ambiguous translated residues. A V3J clonotype was defined by an identical inferred V gene, J gene, and CDR3 amino acid sequence. To compute the percentage overlap between repertoires, the number of shared unique clonotypes was divided by the size of the smaller repertoire. RTK rarefaction, the Chao1 estimator, and Recon v2.1 estimates of unobserved clonotypes were used to assess repertoire richness. Generation probabilities for all TCRbeta clonotypes obtained by the gDNA method from a handful of donors were computed using OLGA. In TCRdb, the immuneACCESS table is reduced to in-frame sequences with V and J assigned. These tables do not hold every clone; where another copy was compared, an unresolved V gene accounts for under half, and the others remain unexplained. V and J calls and clone size are those listed in that table; D and trimming were worked out from the DNA. In all, the sample holds 2.3 million or so clones, and roughly 93% of those were seen once. The top ten hold under 0.45% of the sample.

The sequenced material came from naive CD4+ T cells from PBMCs. The cell subset or site label, as the study defines it: CD45RA+ positively selected. The chain uses TRBV14 and TRBJ2-7, with TRBD2 matching 11 junction bases. The clonotype originates from a man younger than 35 in good health. Some clones in this sample may be carry-over from other donors' samples. The CDR3 has the sequence CASSPSGGSMEQYF. The base sequence is TGTGCCAGCAGCCCTAGCGGGGGGTCTATGGAGCAGTACTTC.